The 10 T cell receptor beta chains presented below share a single source sample, sequenced in a study of beta chain features in type 1 diabetes. Every bit of the isolated RNA underwent reverse transcription, so sequencing read expressed TCRB transcripts. Clones were sequenced by immunoSEQ multiplex PCR, and TCRdb holds only the in-frame ones, with some missing. The table lists 350,000 to 400,000 clones, over 12% of them singletons, with approximately 0.02% in the top ten. Sequences were obtained from naive CD4+ T cells from blood. Receptors were obtained from a young woman in good health.

The chain is built from TRBV5-1 and TRBJ2-1, with D maybe TRBD1 (5 bases). Trimming cost V 4 bases and J 0 bases, with 17 bases left between them. Germline-derived CDR1 and CDR2 are SGHRS and YFSETQ. The CDR3 consists of 17 residues. The DNA of the CDR3 is TGCGCCAGCAGCCCGCAAATCAGGGCACGCTCCTACAATGAGCAGTTCTTC. This codes for CASSPQIRARSYNEQFF. Filled out from reference TRBV5-1 and TRBJ2-1, the complete variable domain reads KAGVTQTPRYLIKTRGQQVTLSCSPISGHRSVSWYQQTPGQGLQFLFEYFSETQRNKGNFPGRFSGRQFSNSRSEMNVSTLELGDSALYLCASSPQIRARSYNEQFFGPGTRLTVL.

V and J are TRBV9 and TRBJ2-1, with 7 nucleotides matching TRBD2. With V trimmed by 4 bases and J by 2 bases, 3 bases remained unmatched. The V gene's germline CDR1 is SGDLS and CDR2 YYNGEE. The CDR3 spans 14 residues. The CDR3 DNA is TGTGCCAGCAGCTTCCTAGCGGCCTACAATGAGCAGTTCTTC. The encoded protein is CASSFLAAYNEQFF.

The rearrangement uses TRBV4-2 and TRBJ2-2; 9 bases map to TRBD2. Trimming cost V 0 bases and J 6 bases; bases outside gene matches: 11. CDR1 and CDR2 (germline): LGHNA, YNFKEQ. The CDR3 contains 18 residues. The CDR3 DNA sequence: TGTGCCAGCAGCCAAGATCTGGTTAGCGGGAGATTAGCCGGGGAGCTGTTTTTT. This encodes CASSQDLVSGRLAGELFF.

The chain recombines TRBV18 with TRBJ2-1; 8 bases match TRBD1. Germline V CDR1 and CDR2: KGHSH, LQKENI. The CDR3 covers 16 residues. Trimming took 3 bases from V and 2 from J; bases not matched to a gene: 6. CDR3 amino acids: CASSPDRGRPYNEQFF. The DNA of the CDR3 is TGTGCCAGCTCACCCGACAGGGGACGCCCCTACAATGAGCAGTTCTTC.

This chain uses TRBV5-8 with TRBJ1-2; 9 positions match TRBD1. The length of the CDR3 is 15 residues. Germline V gene sequence: CDR1 SGHTS, CDR2 YDEGEE. J lost 6 bases, V lost 0 bases, and 6 bases had no gene match. CDR3 bases: TGTGCCAGCAGCTTGGGCGGACAGGGGACACATGGCTACACCTTC. This gives the protein CASSLGGQGTHGYTF. Drawing the rest from reference TRBV5-8 and TRBJ1-2, the complete variable domain is EAGVTQSPTHLIKTRGQQATLRCSPISGHTSVYWYQQALGLGLQFLLWYDEGEERNRGNFPPRFSGRQFPNYSSELNVNALELEDSALYLCASSLGGQGTHGYTFGSGTRLTVV.

This clone occurred a few times. The chain has TRBV7-9 and TRBJ2-3, with 7 nucleotides matching TRBD1. Germline V gene sequence: CDR1 SEHNR, CDR2 FQNEAQ (reference sequence). J was trimmed by 3 bases and V by 3 bases; bases with no gene match: 3. The CDR3 consists of 14 residues. The CDR3 spells CASSFLTGTDTQYF. The CDR3, as DNA: TGTGCCAGCAGCTTTTTGACAGGGACAGATACGCAGTATTTT.

The rearrangement links TRBV7-3 to TRBJ2-1, with no clear D. Trimming removed 2 bases from V and 8 bases from J, with 7 bases in between. This CDR3 contains 12 residues. The V gene's germline CDR1 is SGHTA and CDR2 FQGTGA. The CDR3 DNA reads as TGTGCCAGCAGCTTATCTTTGTATGAGCAGTTCTTC. As protein: CASSLSLYEQFF.

This sequence joins TRBV4-1 and TRBJ1-2; 9 bases fit TRBD1. The germline gives CDR1 MGHRA, CDR2 YSYEKL. Trimming took 2 bases from V and 0 from J; bases not matched to a gene: 10. The CDR3 runs to 18 residues. This CDR3 reads CASSQIRVRDRANYGYTF. CDR3 DNA sequence: TGCGCCAGCAGCCAAATACGAGTCCGGGACAGGGCTAACTATGGCTACACCTTC.

This clone was observed a few times. The chain couples TRBV7-2 to TRBJ2-5; 16 positions agree with TRBD2. The germline V gene encodes CDR1 SGHTA and CDR2 FQGNSA. The CDR3 totals 17 residues. V lost 4 bases and J lost 5; bases outside the gene matches: 7. CDR3 nucleotides: TGTGCCAGCAGCTCCAAGGGACTAGCGGGAGGGCCGGAGACCCAGTACTTC. This sequence encodes CASSSKGLAGGPETQYF.

This clone has more than one count but fewer than ten. The chain uses TRBV7-2 and TRBJ2-7; 8 positions match TRBD2. Germline V gene sequence: CDR1 SGHTA, CDR2 FQGNSA. This CDR3 comprises 15 residues. Trimming at V came to 6 bases and at J to 1 base, leaving 8 bases not matched to a gene. In DNA, the CDR3 is TGTGCCAGCAGTGCGGGAGGCTCTACTTCCTACGAGCAGTACTTC. The encoded protein is CASSAGGSTSYEQYF.